This T cell receptor beta chain was sequenced in a study of CXCR3-negative and CXCR3-positive naive CD8 T cells. Study-wide points: Greater hydrophobicity was found in TRB CDR3s of CXCR3-positive naive cells than of CXCR3-negative naive cells.

Points on this clonotype: The antigen is unknown.

In preparing the TRB cDNA libraries, 5' RACE with UMI labels was used. For each CDR3 protein, TCRdb gives one entry from its re-call of the 5' RACE reads, without DNA. The sample has roughly 130,000 distinct CDR3 sequences, and its top ten clones hold 0.5% to 0.6%. The sequenced sample was naive CXCR3+ CD8+ T cells from blood. Documented subset: CD45RO-CCR7+CD27+CD95- naive CD8+ T cells expressing CXCR3 (TNR3+). The source of this sequence is a human donor in good health. Some clones in this sample may be carry-over from other donors' samples.

CDR3 sequence reads: CSARSPDAAEAGELFF. The rearrangement links TRBV20-1 to TRBJ2-2; the D call of TRBD2 rests on TCRdb alone, since no DNA is present to check it. The germline CDR1 and CDR2 sequences are DFQATT and SNEGSKA (reference sequence). The CDR3 consists of 16 residues.